The present T cell receptor beta chain was sequenced within a study of blood T cell repertoires in COVID-19. In the study overall: Sites in the United States, Italy and Spain provided acute and convalescent COVID-19 samples.

Sequencing was performed with immunoSEQ multiplex PCR; in TCRdb, only in-frame clones are kept and a portion is missing. The sample records over 600,000 clones, approximately 90% being singletons. This clone appeared once. Per germline, CDR1 MNHEY and CDR2 SMNVEV (reference sequence). Trimming cost V 3 bases and J 1 base, with 12 bases left between them. This CDR3 is 15 amino acids long. The J gene is TRBJ1-2, the V gene TRBV27; D is unresolved. The sequenced sample was peripheral blood. The receptor comes from a woman aged 18-29 years with acute or convalescent COVID-19. The CDR3 loop is CASSLVGGFNYGYTF. Here the CDR3 DNA reads TGTGCCAGCAGTTTGGTAGGAGGGTTTAACTATGGCTACACCTTC.